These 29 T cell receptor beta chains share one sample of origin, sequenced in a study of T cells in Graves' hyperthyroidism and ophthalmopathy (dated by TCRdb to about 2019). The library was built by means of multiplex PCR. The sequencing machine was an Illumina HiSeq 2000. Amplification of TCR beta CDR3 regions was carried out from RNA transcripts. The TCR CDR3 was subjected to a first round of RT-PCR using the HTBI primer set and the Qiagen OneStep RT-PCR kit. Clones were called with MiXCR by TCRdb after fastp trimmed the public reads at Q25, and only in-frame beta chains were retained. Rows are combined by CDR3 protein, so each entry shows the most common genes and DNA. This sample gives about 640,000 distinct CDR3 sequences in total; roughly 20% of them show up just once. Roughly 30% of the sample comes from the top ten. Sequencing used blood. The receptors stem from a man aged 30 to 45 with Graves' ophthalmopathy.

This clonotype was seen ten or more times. The CDR3: CASSERRGWNGYTF. Written as DNA, the CDR3 is TGTGCCAGCAGTGAAAGGCGGGGATGGAATGGCTACACCTTC. The rearrangement uses TRBV6-1 and TRBJ1-2; D is undetermined. The CDR3 consists of 14 residues. CDR1 and CDR2 (germline): MNHNS, SASEGT. V was clipped by 2 bases and J by 6 bases, with 13 bases between them.

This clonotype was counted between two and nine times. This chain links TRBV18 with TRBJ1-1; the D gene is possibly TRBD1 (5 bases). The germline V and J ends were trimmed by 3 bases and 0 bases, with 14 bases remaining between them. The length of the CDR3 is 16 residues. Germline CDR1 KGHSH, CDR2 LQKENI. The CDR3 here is CASSPRGFAMNTEAFF. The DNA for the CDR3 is TGTGCCAGCTCACCTCGGGGGTTTGCGATGAACACTGAAGCTTTCTTT.

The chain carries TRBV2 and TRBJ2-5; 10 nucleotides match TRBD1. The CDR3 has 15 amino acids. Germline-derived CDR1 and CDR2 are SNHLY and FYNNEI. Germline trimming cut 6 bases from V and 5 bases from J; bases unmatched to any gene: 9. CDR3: CASRGGQGFRETQYF. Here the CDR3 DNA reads TGTGCCAGCAGAGGGGGACAGGGGTTTAGGGAGACCCAGTACTTC.

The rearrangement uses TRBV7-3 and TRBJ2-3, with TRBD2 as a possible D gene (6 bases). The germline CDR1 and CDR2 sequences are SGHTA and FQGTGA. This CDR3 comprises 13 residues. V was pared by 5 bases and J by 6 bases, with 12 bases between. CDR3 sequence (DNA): TGTGCCAGCAGCCACGCACGGGGGGATACGCAGTATTTT. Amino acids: CASSHARGDTQYF.

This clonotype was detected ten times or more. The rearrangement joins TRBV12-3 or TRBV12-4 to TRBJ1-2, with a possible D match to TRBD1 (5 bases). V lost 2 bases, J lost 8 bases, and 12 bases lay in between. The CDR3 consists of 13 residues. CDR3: CASSLRRGEGYTF. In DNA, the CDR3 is TGTGCCAGCAGTTTAAGGAGGGGAGAGGGCTACACCTTC.

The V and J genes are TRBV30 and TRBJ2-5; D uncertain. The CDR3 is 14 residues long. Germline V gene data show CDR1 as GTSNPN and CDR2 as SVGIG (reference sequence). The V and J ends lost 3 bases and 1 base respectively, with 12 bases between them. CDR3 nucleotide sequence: TGTGCCTGGAGCCTGGGCGGAGCCCAAGAGACCCAGTACTTC. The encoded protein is CAWSLGGAQETQYF. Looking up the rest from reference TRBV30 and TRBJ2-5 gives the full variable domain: SQTIHQWPATLVQPVGSPLSLECTVEGTSNPNLYWYRQAAGRGLQLLFYSVGIGQISSEVPQNLSASRPQDRQFILSSKKLLLSDSGFYLCAWSLGGAQETQYFGPGTRLLVL.

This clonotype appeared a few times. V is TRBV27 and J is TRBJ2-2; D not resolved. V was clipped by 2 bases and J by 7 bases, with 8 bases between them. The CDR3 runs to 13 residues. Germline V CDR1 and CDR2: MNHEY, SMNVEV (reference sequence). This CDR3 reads CASSLGFIGELFF. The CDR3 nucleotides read TGTGCCAGCAGTTTAGGTTTCATCGGGGAGCTGTTTTTT.

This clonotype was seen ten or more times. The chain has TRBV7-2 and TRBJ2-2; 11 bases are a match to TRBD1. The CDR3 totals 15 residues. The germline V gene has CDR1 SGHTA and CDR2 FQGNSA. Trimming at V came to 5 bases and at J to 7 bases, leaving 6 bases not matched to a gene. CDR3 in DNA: TGTGCCAGCAGCCTCGGACAGGGGGCTGGCGGGGAGCTGTTTTTT. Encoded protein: CASSLGQGAGGELFF.

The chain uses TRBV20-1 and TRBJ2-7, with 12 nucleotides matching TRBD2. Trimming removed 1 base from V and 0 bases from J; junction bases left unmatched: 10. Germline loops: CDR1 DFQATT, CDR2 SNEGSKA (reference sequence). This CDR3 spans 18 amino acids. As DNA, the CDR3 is TGCAGTGCTAGAGCTAGCGGGAGGGTTTTGGCAGGCTCCTACGAGCAGTACTTC. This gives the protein CSARASGRVLAGSYEQYF.

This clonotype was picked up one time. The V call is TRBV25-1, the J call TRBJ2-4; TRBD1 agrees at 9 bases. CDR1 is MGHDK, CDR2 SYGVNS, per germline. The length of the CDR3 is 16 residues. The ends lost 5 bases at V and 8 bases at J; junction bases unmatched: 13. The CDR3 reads CASSRGQGKSVHIQYF. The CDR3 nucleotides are TGTGCCAGCAGTAGAGGACAGGGGAAAAGTGTACACATTCAGTACTTC.

The CDR3 nucleotides are TGCGCCAGCAGCTCGGACGGCTCTGGGGCCAACGTCCTGACTTTC. Amino acids: CASSSDGSGANVLTF. The chain employs TRBV5-1 and TRBJ2-6; no reliable D call. Trimming cost V 3 bases and J 0 bases, with 7 bases left between them. CDR1 and CDR2 from the germline V gene are SGHRS and YFSETQ. The CDR3 extends over 15 amino acids.

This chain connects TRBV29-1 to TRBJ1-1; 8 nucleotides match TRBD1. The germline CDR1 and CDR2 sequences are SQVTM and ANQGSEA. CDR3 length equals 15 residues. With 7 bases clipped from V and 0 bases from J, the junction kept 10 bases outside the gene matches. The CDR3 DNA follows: TGCAGCGCCGCCGGGACAGGTAGACTGAACACTGAAGCTTTCTTT. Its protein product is CSAAGTGRLNTEAFF.

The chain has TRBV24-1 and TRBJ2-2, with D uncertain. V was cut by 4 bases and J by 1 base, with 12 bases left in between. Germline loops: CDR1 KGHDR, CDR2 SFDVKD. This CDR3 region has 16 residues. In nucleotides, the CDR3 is TGTGCCACCAGTGAAGGACCCTCTAGGAACACCGGGGAGCTGTTTTTT. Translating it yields CATSEGPSRNTGELFF.

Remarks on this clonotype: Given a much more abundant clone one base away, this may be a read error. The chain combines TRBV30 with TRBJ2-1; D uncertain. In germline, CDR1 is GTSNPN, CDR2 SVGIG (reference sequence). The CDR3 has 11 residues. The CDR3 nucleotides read TGTGCCTGGAGCCGTTACAATGAGCAGTCCTTC. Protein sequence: CAWSRYNEQSF.

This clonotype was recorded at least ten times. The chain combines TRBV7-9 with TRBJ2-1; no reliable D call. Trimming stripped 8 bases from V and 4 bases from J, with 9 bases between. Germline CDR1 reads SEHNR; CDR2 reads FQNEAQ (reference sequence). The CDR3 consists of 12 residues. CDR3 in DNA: TGTGCCAGCTCACCAACGTACAATGAGCAGTTCTTC. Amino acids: CASSPTYNEQFF.

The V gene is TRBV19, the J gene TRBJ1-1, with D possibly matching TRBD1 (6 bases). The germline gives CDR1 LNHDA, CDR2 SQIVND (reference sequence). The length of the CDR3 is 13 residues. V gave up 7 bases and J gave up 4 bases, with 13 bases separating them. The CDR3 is CASITGKGTEAFF. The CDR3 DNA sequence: TGTGCCAGTATCACAGGGAAGGGCACTGAAGCTTTCTTT. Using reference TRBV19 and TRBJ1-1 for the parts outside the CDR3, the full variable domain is DGGITQSPKYLFRKEGQNVTLSCEQNLNHDAMYWYRQDPGQGLRLIYYSQIVNDFQKGDIAEGYSVSREKKESFPLTVTSAQKNPTAFYLCASITGKGTEAFFGQGTRLTVV.

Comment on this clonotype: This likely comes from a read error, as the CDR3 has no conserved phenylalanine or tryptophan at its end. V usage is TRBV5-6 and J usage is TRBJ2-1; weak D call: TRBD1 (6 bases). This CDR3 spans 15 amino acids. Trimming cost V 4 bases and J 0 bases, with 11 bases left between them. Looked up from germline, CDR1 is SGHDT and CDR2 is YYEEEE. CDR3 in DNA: TGTGCCAGCAGCCCCAGGGGAAGCTCCTACAATGAGCAGTTCCTC. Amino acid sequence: CASSPRGSSYNEQFL.

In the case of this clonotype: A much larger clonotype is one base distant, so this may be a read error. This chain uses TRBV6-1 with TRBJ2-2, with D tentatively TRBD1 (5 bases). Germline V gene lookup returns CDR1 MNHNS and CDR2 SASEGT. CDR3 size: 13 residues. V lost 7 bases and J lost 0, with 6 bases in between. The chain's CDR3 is CASTGSNTGELFF. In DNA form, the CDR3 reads TGTGCCAGCACAGGGTCGAACACCGGGGAGCTGTTTTTT.

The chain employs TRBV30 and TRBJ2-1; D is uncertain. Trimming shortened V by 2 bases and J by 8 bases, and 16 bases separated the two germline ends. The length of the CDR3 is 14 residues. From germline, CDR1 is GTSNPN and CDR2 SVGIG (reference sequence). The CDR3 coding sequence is TGTGCCTGGAGTCCCTCCAGCTTCGTGGATGAGCAGTTCTTC. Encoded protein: CAWSPSSFVDEQFF.

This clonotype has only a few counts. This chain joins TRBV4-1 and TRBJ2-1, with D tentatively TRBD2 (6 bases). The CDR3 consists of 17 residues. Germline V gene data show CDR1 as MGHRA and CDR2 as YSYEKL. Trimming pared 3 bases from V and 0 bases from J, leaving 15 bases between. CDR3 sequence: CASSQGDSRSSYNEQFF. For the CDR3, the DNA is TGCGCCAGCAGCCAGGGGGACTCCAGAAGCTCCTACAATGAGCAGTTCTTC.

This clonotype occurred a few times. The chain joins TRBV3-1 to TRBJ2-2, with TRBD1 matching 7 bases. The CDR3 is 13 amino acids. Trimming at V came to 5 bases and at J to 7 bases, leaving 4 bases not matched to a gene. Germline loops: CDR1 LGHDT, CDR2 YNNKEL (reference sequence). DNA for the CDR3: TGTGCCAGCAGCTACTACAGGGGCGGGGAGCTGTTTTTT. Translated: CASSYYRGGELFF.

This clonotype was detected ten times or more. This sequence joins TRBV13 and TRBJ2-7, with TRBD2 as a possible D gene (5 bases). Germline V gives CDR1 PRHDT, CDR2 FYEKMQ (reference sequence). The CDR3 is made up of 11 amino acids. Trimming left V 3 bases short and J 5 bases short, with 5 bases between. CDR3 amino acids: CASSFGDEQYF. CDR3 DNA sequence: TGTGCCAGCAGCTTCGGGGACGAGCAGTACTTC.

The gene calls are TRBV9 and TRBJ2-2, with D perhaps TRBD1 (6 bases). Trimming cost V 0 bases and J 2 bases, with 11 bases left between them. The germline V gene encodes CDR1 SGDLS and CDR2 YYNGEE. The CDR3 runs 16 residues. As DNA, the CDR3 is TGTGCCAGCAGCGTAGGAGGGACACGAAACACCGGGGAGCTGTTTTTT. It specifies CASSVGGTRNTGELFF.

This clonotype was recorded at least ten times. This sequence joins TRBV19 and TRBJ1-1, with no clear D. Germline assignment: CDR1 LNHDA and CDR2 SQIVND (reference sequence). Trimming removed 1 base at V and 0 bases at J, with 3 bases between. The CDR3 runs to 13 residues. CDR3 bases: TGTGCCAGTAGTATAGCTGTGAACACTGAAGCTTTCTTT. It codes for CASSIAVNTEAFF.

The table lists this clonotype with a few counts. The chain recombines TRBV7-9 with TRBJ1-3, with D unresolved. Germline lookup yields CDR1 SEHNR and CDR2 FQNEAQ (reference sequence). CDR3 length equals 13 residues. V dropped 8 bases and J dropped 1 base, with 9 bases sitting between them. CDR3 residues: CASSAASGNTIYF. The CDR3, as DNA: TGTGCCAGCTCCGCGGCATCTGGAAACACCATATATTTT.

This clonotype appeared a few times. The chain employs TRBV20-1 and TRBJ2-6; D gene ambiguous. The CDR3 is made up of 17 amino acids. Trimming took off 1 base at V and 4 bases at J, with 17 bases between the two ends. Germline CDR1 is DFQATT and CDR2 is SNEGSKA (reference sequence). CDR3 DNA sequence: TGCAGTGCTAGAGGGCCTTTGAAGGAAGCCGGGGCCAACGTCCTGACTTTC. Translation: CSARGPLKEAGANVLTF.

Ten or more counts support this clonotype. CDR3: CASSLAIRALEAFF. CDR3 bases: TGTGCCAGCAGCTTAGCGATCCGGGCACTTGAAGCTTTCTTT. J is TRBJ1-1 and V is TRBV7-2; D remains ambiguous. CDR1 and CDR2 from the germline V gene are SGHTA and FQGNSA. V lost 0 bases, J lost 7 bases, and 12 bases lay in between. CDR3 length equals 14 residues.

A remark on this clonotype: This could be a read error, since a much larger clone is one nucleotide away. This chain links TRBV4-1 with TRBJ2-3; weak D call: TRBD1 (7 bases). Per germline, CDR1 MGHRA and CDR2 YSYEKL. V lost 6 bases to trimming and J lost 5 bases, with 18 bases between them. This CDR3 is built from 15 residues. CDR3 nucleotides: TGCGCCAGCAGACAAAGACCAGGGGGACTAGATACGCAGTATTTT. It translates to CASRQRPGGLDTQYF.

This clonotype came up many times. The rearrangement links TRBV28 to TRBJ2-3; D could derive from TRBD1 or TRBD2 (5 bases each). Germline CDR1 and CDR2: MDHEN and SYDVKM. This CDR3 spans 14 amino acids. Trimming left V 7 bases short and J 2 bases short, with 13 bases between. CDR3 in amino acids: CASTWDGNTDTQYF. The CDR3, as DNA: TGTGCCAGCACCTGGGACGGTAACACAGATACGCAGTATTTT.